The sequence of this TCR beta chain was determined in a study of cytomegalovirus exposure and HLA in healthy donors. The PCR made use of 60 Vbeta and 13 Jbeta primers. Authors' data handling: Later, some 75 million unique TCR beta chains were counted in an analysis, and some 9.9 million of them were shared. The protocol was immunoSEQ multiplex PCR, while the TCRdb copy is restricted to in-frame clones and leaves out a portion. The D gene and trimming were derived from the DNA, and the V and J assignments and clone size from that table. The sample includes around 200,000 clones, approximately 82% of them seen just once. As regards this clone: Its target is not known.

Regarding the study as a whole: Accurate predictions that matched the HLA-A and HLA-B alleles of most subjects were reportedly made from TCR beta sequences.

From germline, CDR1 is SGHRS and CDR2 YFSETQ. The CDR3 runs 14 residues. V was pared by 4 bases and J by 9 bases, with 17 bases between. Sequencing input: PBMCs. The gene calls are TRBV5-1 and TRBJ2-1; possibly TRBD1 for D (5 bases). This TCR came from a woman aged 45 to 65 in good health and CMV-seropositive. CDR3 sequence reads: CASSPSQGTGEQFF. CDR3 nucleotide sequence: TGCGCCAGCAGCCCTTCGCAGGGAACGGGTGAGCAGTTCTTC.